This is a list of T cell receptor beta chains from one sample in a study of T-cell reconstitution after alpha-beta-depleted transplantation in children. TCRdb re-called the PCR reads through MiXCR, storing one row per CDR3 protein. The table lists approximately 650,000 distinct CDR3 sequences, about 12% of them singletons. Material: PBMCs, obtained before TCRalphabeta/CD19-depleted stem cell transplant. These TCRs come from a girl aged 2-15 years with congenital amegakaryocytic thrombocytopenia, due to receive a stem cell transplant. Both conserved end residues are trimmed from each CDR3. Each record gives: J gene, V gene, CDR3 length, CDR3 protein.

>TRBJ2-7|TRBV10-3|11
AISETLTYEQY
>TRBJ2-5|TRBV7-8|13
ASSSTGLDQETQY
>TRBJ2-3|TRBV10-2|12
ASSGTAGTDTQY
>TRBJ2-7|TRBV7-8|17
ASSLRRALGGGSSYEQY
>TRBJ1-2|TRBV5-1|13
ASSLGQGAPYGYT
>TRBJ2-1|TRBV12-3/TRBV12-4|13
ASRGSGLTLNEQF
>TRBJ2-4|TRBV20-1|13
CARVLAGAKNIQY
>TRBJ2-7|TRBV2|11
ASSEIRSGEQY
>TRBJ2-5|TRBV29-1|12
SVETWGQEETQY
>TRBJ2-1|TRBV20-1|13
SATLFSGTYNEQF
>TRBJ2-7|TRBV12-3/TRBV12-4|10
ASSFSPSEQY
>TRBJ2-1|TRBV7-6|15
ASSLGMGAPSYNEQF
>TRBJ2-2|TRBV7-9|15
ASSVPGLAGVTGELF
>TRBJ2-1|TRBV28|14
ASLPGWPGSYNEQF
>TRBJ2-5|TRBV11-2|14
ASSLVRSLTKETQY
>TRBJ2-7|TRBV5-1|12
ASSFSTGPYEQY
>TRBJ2-7|TRBV7-8|13
ASSLVPGTGHEQY
>TRBJ2-1|TRBV11-2|14
ASSSRFADNYNEQF
>TRBJ2-1|TRBV20-1|13
SAPVWLTRGNEQF
>TRBJ1-6|TRBV28|10
ASTLPSSPLH
>TRBJ2-2|TRBV20-1|14
SAISTRQSNTGELF
>TRBJ2-4|TRBV20-1|9
SAARESDQY
>TRBJ1-4|TRBV20-1|14
SASLWTTTPAEKLF
>TRBJ1-2|TRBV29-1|13
SVDRTELESYGYT
>TRBJ1-1|TRBV5-5|14
ASSAEVRGPNTEAF
>TRBJ2-3|TRBV9|11
ASSVGPPNTQY
>TRBJ1-5|TRBV5-4|14
ASSLDGGRTGEPQH
>TRBJ2-5|TRBV29-1|11
SVRDRQRETQY
>TRBJ2-1|TRBV20-1|12
SARDLGAYNEQF
>TRBJ2-7|TRBV7-9|12
ASSQTPTAYEQY
>TRBJ2-3|TRBV12-3/TRBV12-4|15
ASSFRRGAGSTDTQY